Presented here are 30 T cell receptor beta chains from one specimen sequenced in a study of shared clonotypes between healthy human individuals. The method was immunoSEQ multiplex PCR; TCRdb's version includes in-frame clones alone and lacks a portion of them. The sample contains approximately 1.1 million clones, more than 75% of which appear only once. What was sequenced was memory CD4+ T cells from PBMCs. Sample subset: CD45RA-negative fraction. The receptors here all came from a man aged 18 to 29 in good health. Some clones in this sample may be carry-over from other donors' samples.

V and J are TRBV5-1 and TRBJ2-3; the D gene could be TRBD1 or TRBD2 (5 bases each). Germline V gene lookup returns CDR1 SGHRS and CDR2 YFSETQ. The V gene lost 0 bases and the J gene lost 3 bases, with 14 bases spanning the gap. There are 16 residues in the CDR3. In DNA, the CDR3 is TGCGCCAGCAGCTTGGGCCGGGGCGTAAGAACAGATACGCAGTATTTT. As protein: CASSLGRGVRTDTQYF.

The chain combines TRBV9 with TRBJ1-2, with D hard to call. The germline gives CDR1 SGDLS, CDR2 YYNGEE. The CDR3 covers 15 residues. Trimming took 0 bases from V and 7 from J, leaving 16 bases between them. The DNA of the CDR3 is TGTGCCAGCAGCGTAGGGCGGGATCCCTTCGGTGGCTACACCTTC. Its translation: CASSVGRDPFGGYTF.

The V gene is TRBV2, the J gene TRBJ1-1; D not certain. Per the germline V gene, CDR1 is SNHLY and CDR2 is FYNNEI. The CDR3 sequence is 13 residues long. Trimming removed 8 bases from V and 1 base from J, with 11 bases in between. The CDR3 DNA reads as TGTGCCAGCCAGACGGATGCGAACACTGAAGCTTTCTTT. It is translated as CASQTDANTEAFF.

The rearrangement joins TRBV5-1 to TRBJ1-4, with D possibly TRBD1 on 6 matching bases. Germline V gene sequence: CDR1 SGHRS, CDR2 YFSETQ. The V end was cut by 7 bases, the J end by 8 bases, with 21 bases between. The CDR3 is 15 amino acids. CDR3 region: CASRSLQGSPEKLFF. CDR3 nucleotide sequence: TGCGCCAGCCGATCCTTACAGGGAAGTCCCGAAAAACTGTTTTTT.

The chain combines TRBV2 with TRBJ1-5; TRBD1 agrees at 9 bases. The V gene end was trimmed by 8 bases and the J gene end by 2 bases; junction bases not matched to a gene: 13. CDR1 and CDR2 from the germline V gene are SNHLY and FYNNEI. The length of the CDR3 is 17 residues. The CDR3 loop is CASAERQGVWGNQPQHF. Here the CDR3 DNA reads TGTGCCAGCGCCGAGAGACAGGGGGTTTGGGGCAATCAGCCCCAGCATTTT.

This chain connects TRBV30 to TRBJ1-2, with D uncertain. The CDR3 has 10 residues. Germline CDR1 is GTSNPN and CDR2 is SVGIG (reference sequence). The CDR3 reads CAIGGYGYTF. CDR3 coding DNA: TGTGCAATCGGCGGATATGGCTACACCTTC.

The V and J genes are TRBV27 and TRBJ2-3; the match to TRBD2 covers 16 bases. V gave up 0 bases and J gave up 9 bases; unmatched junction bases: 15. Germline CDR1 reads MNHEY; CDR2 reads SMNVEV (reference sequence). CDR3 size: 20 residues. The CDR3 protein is CASSLSGLAGGPDSLKTQYF. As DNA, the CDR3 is TGTGCCAGCAGTTTATCGGGACTAGCGGGAGGGCCTGACTCCCTAAAAACGCAGTATTTT.

CDR3 amino acids: CASSLTEAKNIQYF. CDR3 in DNA: TGTGCCAGCAGCTTAACAGAGGCCAAAAACATTCAGTACTTC. This sequence joins TRBV7-8 and TRBJ2-4; D uncertain. This CDR3 region has 14 residues. Germline assignment: CDR1 SGHVS and CDR2 FQNEAQ. V was pared by 2 bases and J by 1 base, with 6 bases between.

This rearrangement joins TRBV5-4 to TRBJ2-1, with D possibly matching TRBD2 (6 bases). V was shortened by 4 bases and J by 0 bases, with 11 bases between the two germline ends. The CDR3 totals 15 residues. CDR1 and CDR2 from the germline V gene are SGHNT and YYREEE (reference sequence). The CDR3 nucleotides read TGTGCCAGCAGCCGGGACTCCGGCTCCTACAATGAGCAGTTCTTC. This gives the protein CASSRDSGSYNEQFF.

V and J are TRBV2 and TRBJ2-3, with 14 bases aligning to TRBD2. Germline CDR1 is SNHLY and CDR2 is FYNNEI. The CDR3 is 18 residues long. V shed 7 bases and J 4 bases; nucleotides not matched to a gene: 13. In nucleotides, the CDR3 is TGTGCCAGCATAGCGACTAGCGGGAGGGCCCTCTATCCAGATACGCAGTATTTT. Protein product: CASIATSGRALYPDTQYF.

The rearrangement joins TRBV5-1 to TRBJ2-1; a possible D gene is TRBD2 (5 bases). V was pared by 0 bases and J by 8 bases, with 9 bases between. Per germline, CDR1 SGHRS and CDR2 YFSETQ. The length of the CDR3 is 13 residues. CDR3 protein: CASSLEGDDEQFF. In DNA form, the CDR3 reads TGCGCCAGCAGCTTGGAGGGAGACGATGAGCAGTTCTTC. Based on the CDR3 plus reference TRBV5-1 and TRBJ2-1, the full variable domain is KAGVTQTPRYLIKTRGQQVTLSCSPISGHRSVSWYQQTPGQGLQFLFEYFSETQRNKGNFPGRFSGRQFSNSRSEMNVSTLELGDSALYLCASSLEGDDEQFFGPGTRLTVL.

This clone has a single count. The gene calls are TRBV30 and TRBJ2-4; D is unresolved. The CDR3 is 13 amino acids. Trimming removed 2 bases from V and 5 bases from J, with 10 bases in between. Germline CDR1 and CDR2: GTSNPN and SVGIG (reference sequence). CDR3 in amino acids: CAWSLDLQNIQYF. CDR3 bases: TGTGCCTGGAGTCTAGACTTACAAAACATTCAGTACTTC.

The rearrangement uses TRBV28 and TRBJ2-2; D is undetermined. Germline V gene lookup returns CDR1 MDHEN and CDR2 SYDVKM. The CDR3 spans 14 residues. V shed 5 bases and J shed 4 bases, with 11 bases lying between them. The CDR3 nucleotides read TGTGCCAGCAGTACATCTAGGCTCACCGGGGAGCTGTTTTTT. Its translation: CASSTSRLTGELFF.

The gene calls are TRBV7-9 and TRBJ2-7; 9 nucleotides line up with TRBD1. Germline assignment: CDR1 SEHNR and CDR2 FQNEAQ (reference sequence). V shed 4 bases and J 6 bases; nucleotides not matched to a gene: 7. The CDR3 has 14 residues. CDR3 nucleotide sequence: TGTGCCAGCAGCTCGGGACAGGGTCCCGTCGAGCAGTACTTC. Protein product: CASSSGQGPVEQYF.

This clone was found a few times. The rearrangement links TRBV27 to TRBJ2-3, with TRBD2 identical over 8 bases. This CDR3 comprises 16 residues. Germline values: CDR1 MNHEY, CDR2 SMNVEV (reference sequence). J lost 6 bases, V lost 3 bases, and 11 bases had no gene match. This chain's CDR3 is CASSFQRERVGDTQYF. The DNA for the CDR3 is TGTGCCAGCAGTTTTCAGCGGGAGCGTGTAGGGGATACGCAGTATTTT.

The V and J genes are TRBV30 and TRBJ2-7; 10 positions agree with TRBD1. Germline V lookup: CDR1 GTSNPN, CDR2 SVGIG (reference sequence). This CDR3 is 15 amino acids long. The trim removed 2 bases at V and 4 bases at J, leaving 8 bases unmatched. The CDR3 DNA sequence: TGTGCCTGGAGTAGGACAGGGGGTAACGGGTACGAGCAGTACTTC. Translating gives CAWSRTGGNGYEQYF.

The CDR3 is CASSLGLAYEQYF. The CDR3, as DNA: TGTGCCAGCAGCCTTGGACTAGCCTACGAGCAGTACTTC. The chain recombines TRBV6-1 with TRBJ2-7; 7 bases line up with TRBD2. The germline V gene encodes CDR1 MNHNS and CDR2 SASEGT. Unmatched junction bases numbered 4, after V lost 6 bases and J lost 2 bases. This CDR3 comprises 13 residues.

CDR3 bases: TGTGCCTGGAGTGGTGGCGGGGGACGGCTGAACACTGAAGCTTTCTTT. Protein: CAWSGGGGRLNTEAFF. This rearrangement joins TRBV30 to TRBJ1-1, with D possibly matching TRBD1 (5 bases). Trimming removed 1 base from V and 0 bases from J, with 15 bases in between. CDR3 size: 16 residues. CDR1 and CDR2 from the germline V gene are GTSNPN and SVGIG (reference sequence).

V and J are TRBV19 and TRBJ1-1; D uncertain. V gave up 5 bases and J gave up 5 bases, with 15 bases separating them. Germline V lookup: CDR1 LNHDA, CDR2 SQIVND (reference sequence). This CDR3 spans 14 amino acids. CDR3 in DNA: TGTGCCAGTAGTTTGCAGCCTCTCGGGACTGAAGCTTTCTTT. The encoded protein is CASSLQPLGTEAFF. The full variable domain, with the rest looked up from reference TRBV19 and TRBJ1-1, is DGGITQSPKYLFRKEGQNVTLSCEQNLNHDAMYWYRQDPGQGLRLIYYSQIVNDFQKGDIAEGYSVSREKKESFPLTVTSAQKNPTAFYLCASSLQPLGTEAFFGQGTRLTVV.

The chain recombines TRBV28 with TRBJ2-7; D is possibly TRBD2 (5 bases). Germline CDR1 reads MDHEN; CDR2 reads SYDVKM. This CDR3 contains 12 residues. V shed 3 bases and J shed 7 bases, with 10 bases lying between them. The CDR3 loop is CASSFRRREQYF. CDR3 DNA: TGTGCCAGCAGTTTCCGGAGGCGGGAGCAGTACTTC.

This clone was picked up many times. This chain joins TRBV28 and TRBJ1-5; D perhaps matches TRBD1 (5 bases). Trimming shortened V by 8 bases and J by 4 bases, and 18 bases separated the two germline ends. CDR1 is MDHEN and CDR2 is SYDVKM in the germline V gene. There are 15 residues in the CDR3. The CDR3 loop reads CASGIQGAGNQPQHF. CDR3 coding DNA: TGTGCCAGCGGTATTCAAGGGGCGGGAAATCAGCCCCAGCATTTT.

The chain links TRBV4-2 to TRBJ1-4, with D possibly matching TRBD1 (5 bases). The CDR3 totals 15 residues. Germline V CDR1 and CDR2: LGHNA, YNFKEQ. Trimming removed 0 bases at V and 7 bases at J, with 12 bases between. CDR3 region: CASSQDARGSEKLFF. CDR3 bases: TGTGCCAGCAGCCAAGATGCGAGGGGCAGTGAAAAACTGTTTTTT.

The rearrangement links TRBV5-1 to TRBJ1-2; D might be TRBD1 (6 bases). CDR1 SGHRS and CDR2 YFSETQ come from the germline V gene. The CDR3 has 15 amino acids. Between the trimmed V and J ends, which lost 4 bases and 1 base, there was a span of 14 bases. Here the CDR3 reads CASSPGQLFNYGYTF. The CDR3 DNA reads TGCGCCAGCAGCCCAGGACAGTTGTTTAACTATGGCTACACCTTC.

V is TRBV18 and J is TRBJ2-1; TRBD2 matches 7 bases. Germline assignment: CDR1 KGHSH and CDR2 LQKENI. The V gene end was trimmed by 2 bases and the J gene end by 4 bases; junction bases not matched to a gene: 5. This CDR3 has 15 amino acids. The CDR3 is CASSPGSGSYNEQFF. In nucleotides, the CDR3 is TGTGCCAGCTCACCAGGTAGCGGGTCTTACAATGAGCAGTTCTTC.

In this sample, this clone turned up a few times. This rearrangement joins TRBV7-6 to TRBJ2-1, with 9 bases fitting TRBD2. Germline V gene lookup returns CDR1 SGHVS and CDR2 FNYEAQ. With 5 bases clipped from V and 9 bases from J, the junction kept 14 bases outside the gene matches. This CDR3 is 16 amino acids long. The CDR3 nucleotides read TGTGCCAGCAGCCCCCGCCGGACTAGCGTAGTTCGTGAGCAGTTCTTC. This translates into CASSPRRTSVVREQFF.

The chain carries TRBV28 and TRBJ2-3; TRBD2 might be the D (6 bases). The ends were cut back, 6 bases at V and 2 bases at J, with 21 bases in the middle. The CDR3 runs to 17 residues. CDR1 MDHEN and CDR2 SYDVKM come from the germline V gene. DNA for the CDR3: TGTGCCAGCAGCCGTACATCCGGGGGAGCGTCCACAGATACGCAGTATTTT. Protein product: CASSRTSGGASTDTQYF.

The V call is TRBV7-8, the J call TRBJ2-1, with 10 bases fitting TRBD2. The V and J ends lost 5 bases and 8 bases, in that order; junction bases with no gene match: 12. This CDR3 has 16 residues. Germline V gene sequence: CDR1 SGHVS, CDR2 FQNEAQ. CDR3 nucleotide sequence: TGTGCCAGCAGCCACCTCGAGCGGGAGGGCCGGGATGAGCAGTTCTTC. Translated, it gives CASSHLEREGRDEQFF.

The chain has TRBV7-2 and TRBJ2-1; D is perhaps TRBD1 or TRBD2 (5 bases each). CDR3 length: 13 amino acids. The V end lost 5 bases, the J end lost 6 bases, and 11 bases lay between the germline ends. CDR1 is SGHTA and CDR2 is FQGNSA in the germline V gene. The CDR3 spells CASSRRGANEQFF. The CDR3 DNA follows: TGTGCCAGCAGCCGGAGAGGGGCCAATGAGCAGTTCTTC.

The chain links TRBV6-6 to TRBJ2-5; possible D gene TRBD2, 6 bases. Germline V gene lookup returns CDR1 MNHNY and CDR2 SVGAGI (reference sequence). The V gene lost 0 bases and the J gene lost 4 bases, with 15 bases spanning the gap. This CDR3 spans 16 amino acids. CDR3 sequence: CASSYSSGGIAETQYF. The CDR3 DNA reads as TGTGCCAGCAGTTACTCCTCTGGGGGGATCGCAGAGACCCAGTACTTC.

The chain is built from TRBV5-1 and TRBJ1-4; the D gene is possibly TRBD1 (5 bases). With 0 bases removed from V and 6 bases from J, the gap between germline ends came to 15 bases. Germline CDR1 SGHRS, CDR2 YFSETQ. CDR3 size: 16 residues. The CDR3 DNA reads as TGCGCCAGCAGCTTGGTAGGGTCGGGGCAGGATGAAAAACTGTTTTTT. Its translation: CASSLVGSGQDEKLFF.